These 10 T cell receptor beta chains were all obtained from the same sample, sequenced in a study of OX40 agonist ivuxolimab in advanced cancers. The method was immunoSEQ multiplex PCR; TCRdb's version includes in-frame clones alone and lacks a portion of them. This table holds over 50,000 clones, over 75% found once. This specimen was CD4+ or CD8+ T cells sorted from blood, taken in a trial of the OX40 agonist ivuxolimab. These TCRs come from an adult with an advanced solid tumor such as melanoma, head and neck, liver or kidney cancer.

This chain uses TRBV19 with TRBJ1-3, with unresolved D. CDR1 and CDR2 from the germline V gene are LNHDA and SQIVND (reference sequence). The CDR3 sequence is 12 residues long. Trimming took off 8 bases at V and 0 bases at J, with 5 bases between the two ends. CDR3 loop: CASLSSGNTIYF. CDR3 DNA sequence: TGTGCCAGTTTGAGCTCTGGAAACACCATATATTTT.

The chain combines TRBV18 with TRBJ1-5, with a possible D match to TRBD1 (5 bases). The CDR3 extends over 16 amino acids. V lost 6 bases to trimming and J lost 4 bases, with 19 bases between them. Germline loops: CDR1 KGHSH, CDR2 LQKENI. Written as DNA, the CDR3 is TGTGCCAGCTCGGGGGGAATTCGGGGACGGAATCAGCCCCAGCATTTT. As protein: CASSGGIRGRNQPQHF.

The chain uses TRBV2 and TRBJ2-1; D tentatively fits TRBD1 or TRBD2 (6 bases each). The V gene lost 4 bases and the J gene lost 9 bases, with 13 bases spanning the gap. CDR3 length equals 13 residues. Germline V gene lookup returns CDR1 SNHLY and CDR2 FYNNEI. The CDR3 spells CASSAGDSVEQFF. In nucleotides, the CDR3 is TGTGCCAGCAGTGCAGGGGACTCGGTTGAGCAGTTCTTC.

The V and J genes are TRBV27 and TRBJ2-7, with 7 bases lining up with TRBD2. Germline CDR1 MNHEY, CDR2 SMNVEV (reference sequence). This CDR3 contains 15 residues. V lost 0 bases, J lost 0 bases, and 2 bases stayed unmatched. The CDR3 DNA reads TGTGCCAGCAGTTTATCGGCGGGAGCCTCCTACGAGCAGTACTTC. This translates into CASSLSAGASYEQYF.

The chain couples TRBV18 to TRBJ1-6; TRBD1 might be the D (5 bases). This CDR3 contains 13 residues. Germline CDR1 reads KGHSH; CDR2 reads LQKENI. The V gene lost 3 bases and the J gene lost 10 bases, with 10 bases spanning the gap. The CDR3 spells CASSPPTASPLHF. The CDR3 DNA reads TGTGCCAGCTCACCTCCGACAGCCTCACCCCTCCACTTT. Full variable domain (outside the CDR3, taken from reference TRBV18 and TRBJ1-6): NAGVMQNPRHLVRRRGQEARLRCSPMKGHSHVYWYRQLPEEGLKFMVYLQKENIIDESGMPKERFSAEFPKEGPSILRIQQVVRGDSAAYFCASSPPTASPLHFGNGTRLTVT.

This clone was found once. The J gene is TRBJ2-7, the V gene TRBV19, with TRBD1 as a possible D gene (6 bases). The germline V gene encodes CDR1 LNHDA and CDR2 SQIVND (reference sequence). The CDR3 is made up of 16 amino acids. V was cut by 3 bases and J by 3 bases, with 18 bases left in between. CDR3 bases: TGTGCCAGTAGTATCGCAGGGGCAGTAGCCTTCTACGAGCAGTACTTC. Protein product: CASSIAGAVAFYEQYF.

The chain joins TRBV7-2 to TRBJ2-1, with 8 bases lining up with TRBD2. V lost 6 bases, J lost 7 bases, and 11 bases stayed unmatched. The CDR3 runs 15 residues. CDR1 is SGHTA and CDR2 is FQGNSA in the germline V gene. The chain's CDR3 is CASRDPGLGSNEQFF. The CDR3 DNA reads TGTGCCAGCAGAGATCCGGGACTAGGATCTAATGAGCAGTTCTTC.

The J gene is TRBJ2-3, the V gene TRBV28; 8 bases agree with TRBD2. The CDR3 is made up of 16 amino acids. Unmatched junction bases numbered 9, after V lost 2 bases and J lost 5 bases. The germline CDR1 and CDR2 sequences are MDHEN and SYDVKM. CDR3 amino acids: CASSLKVAGLGDTQYF. In nucleotides, the CDR3 is TGTGCCAGCAGTTTAAAAGTAGCGGGGCTGGGAGATACGCAGTATTTT.

The gene calls are TRBV27 and TRBJ1-4, with TRBD1 matching over 8 bases. This CDR3 spans 14 amino acids. V trimming: 5 bases; J trimming: 11 bases; junction bases outside the gene matches: 10. Germline CDR1 is MNHEY and CDR2 is SMNVEV (reference sequence). Here the CDR3 DNA reads TGTGCCAGCAGTCAGGACAGGGTCCCGGGTAAACTGTTTTTT. Translation: CASSQDRVPGKLFF.

This clone showed up just a few times. This rearrangement joins TRBV19 to TRBJ1-3, with D possibly being TRBD1 (5 bases). V was shortened by 1 base and J by 7 bases, with 14 bases between the two germline ends. The germline V gene has CDR1 LNHDA and CDR2 SQIVND (reference sequence). The CDR3 consists of 15 residues. The CDR3 region is CASSIVEAGPNTIYF. The CDR3 DNA sequence: TGTGCCAGTAGTATAGTGGAAGCAGGGCCGAACACCATATATTTT.